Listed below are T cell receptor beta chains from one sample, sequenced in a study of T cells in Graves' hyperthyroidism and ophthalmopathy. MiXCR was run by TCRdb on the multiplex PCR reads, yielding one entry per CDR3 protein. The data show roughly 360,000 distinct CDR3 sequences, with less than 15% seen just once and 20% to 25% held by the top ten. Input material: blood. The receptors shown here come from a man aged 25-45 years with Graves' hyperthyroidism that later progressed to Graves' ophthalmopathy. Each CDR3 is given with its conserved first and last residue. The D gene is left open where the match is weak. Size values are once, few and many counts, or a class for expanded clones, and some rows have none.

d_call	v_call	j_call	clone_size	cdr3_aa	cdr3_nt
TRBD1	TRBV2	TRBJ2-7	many	CASRDRWDYEQYF	TGTGCCAGCAGGGACAGGTGGGACTACGAGCAGTACTTC
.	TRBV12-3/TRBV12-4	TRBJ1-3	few	CASSSRDMIGGLDF	TGTGCCAGCAGTTCTCGGGACATGATCGGGGGACTGGATTTT
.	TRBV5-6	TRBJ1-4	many	CASSLGLLTEKLFF	TGTGCCAGCAGCTTGGGACTACTAACTGAAAAACTGTTTTTT
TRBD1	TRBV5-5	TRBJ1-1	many	CASSRETGRHTEAFF	TGTGCCAGCAGCCGCGAGACAGGGCGGCACACTGAAGCTTTCTTT
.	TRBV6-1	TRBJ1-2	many	CASSDRGRGDGYTF	TGTGCCAGCAGTGACAGGGGAAGGGGTGATGGCTACACCTTC
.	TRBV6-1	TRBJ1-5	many	CASSHTGTGYYQPQHF	TGTGCCAGCAGTCACACCGGGACGGGGTACTATCAGCCCCAGCATTTT
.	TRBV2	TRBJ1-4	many	CASSETLGRLNEKLFF	TGTGCCAGCAGTGAAACCCTGGGGCGGCTGAATGAAAAACTGTTTTTT
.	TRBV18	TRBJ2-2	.	CASSPLLGQNTGELFF	TGTGCCAGCTCACCACTTCTGGGTCAAAACACCGGGGAGCTGTTTTTT
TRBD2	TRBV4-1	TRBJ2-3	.	CASSQPLTGGMGNTQYF	TGCGCCAGCAGCCAACCCCTTACGGGGGGGATGGGGAATACGCAGTATTTT
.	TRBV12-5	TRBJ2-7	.	CASGLVGFNSFPYEQYF	TGTGCTAGTGGTTTGGTAGGGTTCAACTCGTTCCCCTACGAGCAGTACTTC
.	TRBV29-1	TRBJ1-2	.	CSGGGVDTF	TGCAGCGGCGGGGGGGTAGACACCTTC
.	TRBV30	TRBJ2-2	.	CAWSVWPPNTGELFF	TGTGCCTGGAGTGTATGGCCCCCCAACACCGGGGAGCTGTTTTTT
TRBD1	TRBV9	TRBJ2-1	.	CASSQSTGRSDEQFF	TGTGCCAGCTCCCAGTCGACAGGGAGATCCGATGAGCAGTTCTTC
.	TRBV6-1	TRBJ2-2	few	CASSTRGGASVTGELFF	TGTGCCAGCAGTACTAGGGGGGGGGCCAGTGTCACCGGGGAGCTGTTTTTT
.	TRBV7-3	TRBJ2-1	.	CASSPPPGGEDCNEQFF	TGTGCCAGCAGCCCCCCCCCCGGGGGCGAGGACTGTAATGAGCAGTTCTTC
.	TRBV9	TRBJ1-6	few	CASSVEGGSYNSPLHF	TGTGCCAGCAGCGTTGAAGGGGGGTCCTATAATTCACCCCTCCACTTT
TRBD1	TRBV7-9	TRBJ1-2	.	CASSFGQEGFYGYTF	TGTGCCAGCAGCTTCGGACAGGAGGGCTTCTATGGCTACACCTTC
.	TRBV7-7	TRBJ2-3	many	CASSASGTDTQYF	TGTGCTAGCAGCGCCTCAGGGACAGATACGCAGTATTTT
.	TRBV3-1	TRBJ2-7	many	CASSHDRNSYEQYF	TGTGCCAGCAGCCATGACAGGAACTCCTACGAGCAGTACTTC
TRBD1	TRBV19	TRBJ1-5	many	CASSQEALGGQPQHF	TGTGCCAGTAGCCAAGAGGCCTTAGGGGGCCAGCCCCAGCATTTT
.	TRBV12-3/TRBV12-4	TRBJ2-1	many	CASTPGGGAYNEQFF	TGTGCCAGCACCCCCGGAGGGGGGGCTTACAATGAGCAGTTCTTC
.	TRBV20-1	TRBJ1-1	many	CSAVTVPMNTEAFF	TGCAGTGCTGTGACGGTCCCAATGAACACTGAAGCTTTCTTT
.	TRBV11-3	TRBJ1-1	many	CASTVGPRDGENTEAFF	TGTGCCAGCACCGTCGGGCCCCGCGATGGGGAAAACACTGAAGCTTTCTTT
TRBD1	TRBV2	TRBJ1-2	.	CASSAPRGPNYGYTF	TGTGCCAGCAGTGCCCCCAGGGGGCCCAACTATGGCTACACCTTC
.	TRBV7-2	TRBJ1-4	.	CASRRGGGPMEANEKLFF	TGTGCCAGCAGGCGGGGGGGAGGGCCGATGGAGGCTAATGAAAAACTGTTTTTT
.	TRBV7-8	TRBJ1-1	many	CASSLEGWFDTEAFF	TGTGCCAGCAGCTTAGAAGGGTGGTTTGACACTGAAGCTTTCTTT
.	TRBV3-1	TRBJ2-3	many	CASSQDLGSNTDTQYF	TGTGCCAGCAGCCAAGATCTTGGGTCTAACACAGATACGCAGTATTTT
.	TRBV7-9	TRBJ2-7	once	CVYTDPITGPYEQYF	TGTGTCTACACCGATCCAATTACAGGGCCCTACGAGCAGTACTTC
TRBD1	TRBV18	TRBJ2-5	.	CASSPRDRGYQETQYF	TGTGCCAGCTCCCCTAGGGACAGGGGGTACCAAGAGACCCAGTACTTC
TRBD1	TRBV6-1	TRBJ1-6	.	CASSERVGTGNNSPLHF	TGTGCCAGCAGTGAAAGGGTAGGGACAGGGAATAATTCACCCCTCCACTTT
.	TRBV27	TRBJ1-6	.	CASSPYSTDTYNSPLHF	TGTGCCAGCAGTCCCTACTCGACAGACACCTATAATTCACCCCTCCACTTT
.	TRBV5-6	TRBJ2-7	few	CASSHSTEGLDEQYF	TGTGCCAGCAGCCACAGCACGGAGGGTTTGGACGAGCAGTACTTC
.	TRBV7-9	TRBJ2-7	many	CASSLTGAAYEQYF	TGTGCCAGCAGCTTAACGGGGGCGGCCTACGAGCAGTACTTC
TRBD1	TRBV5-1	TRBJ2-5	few	CASSWRTGGRQETQYF	TGCGCCAGCAGCTGGAGGACAGGGGGCCGCCAAGAGACCCAGTACTTC
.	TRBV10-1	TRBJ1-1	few	CASSPIIGAEAFF	TGCGCCAGCAGCCCAATTATTGGCGCTGAAGCTTTCTTT
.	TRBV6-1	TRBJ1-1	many	CASRAQGLNTEAFF	TGTGCCAGCAGAGCACAGGGCTTGAACACTGAAGCTTTCTTT
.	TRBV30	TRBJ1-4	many	CAWSVAGNEKLFF	TGTGCCTGGAGTGTAGCCGGTAATGAAAAACTGTTTTTT
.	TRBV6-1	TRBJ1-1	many	CASSEALRFRDTEAFF	TGTGCCAGCAGTGAAGCGCTTCGGTTCCGGGATACTGAAGCTTTCTTT
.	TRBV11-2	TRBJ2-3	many	CASSLDGQLLSTDTQYF	TGTGCCAGCAGCTTAGATGGGCAGTTACTTAGCACAGATACGCAGTATTTT
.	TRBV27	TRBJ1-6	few	CASSSLKWGDSPLHF	TGTGCCAGCAGTAGTCTCAAATGGGGGGATTCACCCCTCCACTTT
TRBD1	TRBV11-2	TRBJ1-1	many	CASSRTGRNTEAFF	TGTGCCAGCAGCCGGACAGGGAGGAACACTGAAGCTTTCTTT
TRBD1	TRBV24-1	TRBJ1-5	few	CATRPLAPQGASNQPQHF	TGTGCCACCAGACCTCTCGCCCCCCAGGGGGCTAGCAATCAGCCCCAGCATTTT
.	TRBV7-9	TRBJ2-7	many	CASSYGSSSYEQYF	TGTGCCAGCAGCTACGGGAGTTCCTCCTACGAGCAGTACTTC
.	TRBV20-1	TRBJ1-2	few	CSAEDRIYGYTF	TGCAGTGCCGAAGACAGGATATATGGCTACACCTTC
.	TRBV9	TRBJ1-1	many	CASSVAGTAQSTDEAFF	TGTGCCAGCAGCGTAGCCGGGACGGCCCAGTCGACCGATGAAGCTTTCTTT
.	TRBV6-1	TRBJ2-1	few	CASSTPQVGSYNEQFF	TGTGCCAGCAGTACCCCTCAGGTGGGCTCCTACAATGAGCAGTTCTTC
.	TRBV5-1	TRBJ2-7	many	CASSLGITGTYEQYF	TGCGCCAGCAGCTTGGGTATTACAGGCACCTACGAGCAGTACTTC
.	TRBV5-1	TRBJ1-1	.	CASSFPGLMPGNTEAFF	TGCGCCAGCAGCTTTCCAGGGTTGATGCCGGGGAACACTGAAGCTTTCTTT
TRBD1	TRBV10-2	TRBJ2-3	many	CASSDDREWADTQYF	TGCGCCAGCAGCGACGACAGGGAGTGGGCAGATACGCAGTATTTT